A single sample is the source of the 22 T cell receptor beta chains below, sequenced in a study of tumor-infiltrating lymphocytes in oesophageal squamous cell carcinoma (dated by TCRdb to the mid-2010s). Library generation was performed with PCR. TCRdb shows the sequencer as Illumina HiSeq 2000. TCRdb redid the processing of the public reads, applying fastp at Q25 and MiXCR, and retained in-frame beta chains. Rows are combined by CDR3 protein, so each entry shows the most common genes and DNA. The sample records around 12,000 distinct CDR3 sequences, about 55% of which are singletons. Roughly 30% of the sample is held by the ten biggest clonotypes. Sequenced sample: esophageal tumor tissue. The receptors stem from a female donor with esophageal squamous cell carcinoma.

In regard to this clonotype: The CDR3 does not end in the conserved phenylalanine or tryptophan, so this is likely a read error. The DNA is left out, because the CDR3 cannot be placed on it with certainty; the CDR3 is given as TCRdb lists it. The chain uses TRBV5-1 and TRBJ2-7; the table's D gene call, TRBD1, was not cross checked with the DNA. Germline values: CDR1 SGHRS, CDR2 YFSETQ. Both ends counted, the CDR3 spans 17 residues. CDR3 sequence reads: CASSTQTGLEFGYTFGS.

Comment on this clonotype: A read error may account for a junction end that differs from germline. The CDR3 DNA reads as TGTGCCAGCAGCTTAAATCCCATTTTTACGGGAGGGCCCAATGAGCAGTACTTT. This encodes CASSLNPIFTGGPNEQYF. The genes are TRBV7-2 and TRBJ2-4; 8 positions match TRBD2. From germline, CDR1 is SGHTA and CDR2 FQGNSA. CDR3 length: 18 residues.

As concerns this clonotype: The germline gene is not matched at one end of the junction; a read error may be the cause. V and J are TRBV7-2 and TRBJ1-6; D remains ambiguous. CDR1 is SGHTA and CDR2 is FQGNSA in the germline V gene. The CDR3 is made up of 15 amino acids. The CDR3, as DNA: TGTGCCAGCAGCCAGGCGATAGGGTCGGTTGACGAGCAGTACTTT. Protein: CASSQAIGSVDEQYF.

This clonotype was counted ten times or more. A much larger clone is a single base away; this may be a read error. The chain joins TRBV12-3 or TRBV12-4 to TRBJ2-3; the D gene is possibly TRBD1 (6 bases). V was clipped by 3 bases and J by 14 bases, with 24 bases between them. CDR3 size: 15 residues. CDR3 in amino acids: CASSLLQGDTGELYF. In nucleotides, the CDR3 is TGTGCCAGCAGTTTGTTACAGGGAGACACCGGGGAGCTGTATTTT.

As concerns this clonotype: Sequence at one end of the junction differs from germline and may be a read error. Here the CDR3 reads CASSEGLAGEQFF. CDR3 bases: TGTGCTAGCAGCGAAGGACTAGCGGGAGAGCAGTTCTTC. V usage is TRBV7-6 and J usage is TRBJ2-6; 12 bases match TRBD2. Gene TRBJ2-1 matches the end of the DNA better, so the J call may be wrong. This CDR3 has 13 amino acids. The germline CDR1 and CDR2 sequences are SGHVS and FNYEAQ.

The V call is TRBV7-2, the J call TRBJ1-1, with TRBD1 as a possible D gene (5 bases). The V gene lost 5 bases and the J gene lost 3 bases, with 13 bases spanning the gap. Germline V CDR1 and CDR2: SGHTA, FQGNSA. The CDR3 loop spans 14 amino acids. For the CDR3, the DNA is TGTGCCAGCAGCGCCCAGGGTAGTTACACTGAAGCTTTCTTT. As protein: CASSAQGSYTEAFF.

The V and J genes are TRBV7-9 and TRBJ1-5, with 8 bases matching TRBD1. The CDR3 has 14 residues. The junction had 4 bases not matched to a gene; V was cut back by 3 bases and J by 6 bases. Germline V gene sequence: CDR1 SEHNR, CDR2 FQNEAQ (reference sequence). CDR3 in DNA: TGTGCCAGCAGCTTCGGACAGGGCCCTCAGCCCCAGCATTTT. It translates to CASSFGQGPQPQHF.

This clonotype was detected ten times or more. No conserved phenylalanine or tryptophan ends this CDR3, so it is likely a read error. The DNA is omitted, as the CDR3 cannot be located on it reliably, and the CDR3 follows TCRdb's listing. The J gene is TRBJ2-7, the V gene TRBV5-1. Termini included, the CDR3 measures 15 amino acids. The germline CDR1 and CDR2 sequences are SGHRS and YFSETQ. CDR3: CASSFQENYGYTFGS.

Judged by abundance, this clonotype is medium-sized. An end of the junction does not agree with germline; a read error may underlie this. This chain links TRBV6-1 with TRBJ2-4; TRBD1 is a possible D gene (5 bases). The germline V gene encodes CDR1 MNHNS and CDR2 SASEGT. The CDR3 runs 15 residues. The DNA for the CDR3 is TGTGCCAGCAGCGAAGCCCAGGGTACCAAAAACATTCAGTACTTC. Translation: CASSEAQGTKNIQYF.

The CDR3 region is CASSNPDRAFTDTQYF. The CDR3 DNA reads as TGTGCCAGCAGCAACCCGGACAGGGCGTTCACAGATACGCAGTATTTT. This sequence joins TRBV12-3 or TRBV12-4 and TRBJ2-3; TRBD1 matches 8 bases. V was pared by 6 bases and J by 2 bases, with 10 bases of the junction left unmatched. This CDR3 comprises 16 residues.

This chain joins TRBV7-2 and TRBJ2-7; tentative D call: TRBD2 (5 bases). The length of the CDR3 is 14 residues. Germline values: CDR1 SGHTA, CDR2 FQGNSA. Trimming took off 6 bases at V and 3 bases at J, with 15 bases between the two ends. Here the CDR3 DNA reads TGTGCCAGCAGGCCGGGGTCCAGCGGCTACGAGCAGTACTTC. Translated: CASRPGSSGYEQYF.

This clonotype was recorded at least ten times. The gene calls are TRBV5-1 and TRBJ2-7; D is perhaps TRBD1 (6 bases). The germline V and J ends were trimmed by 4 bases and 4 bases, with 15 bases remaining between them. The CDR3 has 14 amino acids. From germline, CDR1 is SGHRS and CDR2 YFSETQ. The CDR3 DNA sequence: TGCGCCAGCAGCCAGAGGGGGATTGGATACGAGCAGTACTTC. Amino acids: CASSQRGIGYEQYF.

The V call is TRBV7-2, the J call TRBJ1-2, with unresolved D. This CDR3 has 15 amino acids. The V end lost 5 bases, the J end lost 0 bases, and 13 bases lay between the germline ends. CDR1 SGHTA and CDR2 FQGNSA come from the germline V gene. For the CDR3, the DNA is TGTGCCAGCAGCCTCTCCCACACGACTAACTATGGCTACACCTTC. This sequence encodes CASSLSHTTNYGYTF.

This clonotype was seen a handful of times. This chain connects TRBV7-4 to TRBJ2-3, with D possibly matching TRBD2 (6 bases). The tail of the sequence fits TRBJ2-7 better, so the J call may be wrong. This CDR3 has 15 residues. Looked up from germline, CDR1 is SGHVT and CDR2 is SQSDAQ. CDR3 sequence: CASSAPGSGLNEQYF. CDR3 coding DNA: TGTGCCAGCAGCGCACCGGGGAGCGGACTAAACGAGCAGTACTTC.

Worth noting for this clonotype: As the CDR3 is not closed by the conserved phenylalanine or tryptophan, this likely results from a read error. Because the CDR3's place on the DNA is in doubt, the DNA is left out and the CDR3 is given as listed by TCRdb. The CDR3 spells CASSHDSSYEQYFGS. The gene calls are TRBV7-1 and TRBJ2-7. TRBV7-1 counts as an open reading frame of uncertain function. The CDR3 extends over 15 residues, inclusive of both ends.

The V gene is TRBV7-2, the J gene TRBJ2-1; TRBD1 or TRBD2 may be the D gene (5 bases each). V gave up 5 bases and J gave up 6 bases, with 14 bases separating them. The CDR3 is 14 residues long. Germline V CDR1 and CDR2: SGHTA, FQGNSA. This CDR3 reads CASSPSGTGNEQFF. In DNA form, the CDR3 reads TGTGCCAGCAGCCCATCCGGGACGGGCAATGAGCAGTTCTTC. The entire variable domain, with the rest obtained from reference TRBV7-2 and TRBJ2-1, is as follows: GAGVSQSPSNKVTEKGKDVELRCDPISGHTALYWYRQSLGQGLEFLIYFQGNSAPDKSGLPSDRFSAERTGGSVSTLTIQRTQQEDSAVYLCASSPSGTGNEQFFGPGTRLTVL.

This clonotype showed up just once. Compared with germline, one end of the junction differs, possibly owing to a read error. The chain is built from TRBV7-7 and TRBJ2-1; possibly TRBD1 or TRBD2 for D (5 bases each). The CDR3 is made up of 13 amino acids. The V gene's germline CDR1 is SSHAT and CDR2 FNYEAQ (reference sequence). The CDR3 here is CASSPHGTNEQFF. CDR3 bases: TGTGCTAGCAGCCCCCATGGGACCAATGAGCAGTTCTTC. Full variable domain (outside the CDR3, taken from reference TRBV7-7 and TRBJ2-1): GAGVSQSPRYKVTKRGQDVTLRCDPISSHATLYWYQQALGQGPEFLTYFNYEAQPDKSGLPSDRFSAERPEGSISTLTIQRTEQRDSAMYRCASSPHGTNEQFFGPGTRLTVL.

The chain recombines TRBV4-1 with TRBJ2-3; TRBD1 aligns across 9 bases. With V trimmed by 6 bases and J by 7 bases, 8 bases remained unmatched. Germline CDR1 reads MGHRA; CDR2 reads YSYEKL. The CDR3 length is 14 residues. In nucleotides, the CDR3 is TGCGCCAGCAGGGCCGGACAGGGGTTGTATACGCAGTATTTT. As protein: CASRAGQGLYTQYF.

This clonotype has a count of ten or more. This chain joins TRBV10-2 and TRBJ2-7, with D perhaps given as TRBD1 or TRBD2 (5 bases each). Germline V lookup: CDR1 WSHSY, CDR2 SAAADI. V lost 2 bases and J 3 bases, leaving 11 bases between the germline ends. The CDR3 covers 14 residues. The CDR3 reads CASSEPGPHYEQYF. The CDR3 coding sequence is TGCGCCAGCAGTGAGCCGGGACCGCACTACGAGCAGTACTTC.

This clonotype was counted only a few times. The genes are TRBV6-6 and TRBJ1-1, with D hard to call. The CDR3 extends over 15 amino acids. Germline CDR1 MNHNY, CDR2 SVGAGI (reference sequence). V lost 7 bases and J lost 1, with 16 bases in between. CDR3 sequence: CASIDLGTTNTEAFF. As DNA, the CDR3 is TGTGCCAGCATAGACTTAGGTACGACGAACACTGAAGCTTTCTTT.

V gene TRBV7-8 combines with J gene TRBJ2-7; 7 nucleotides line up with TRBD2. Near its end, the DNA agrees better with TRBJ2-1, so the J call may be wrong. Germline lookup yields CDR1 SGHVS and CDR2 FQNEAQ. The CDR3 runs 15 residues. The CDR3 here is CASSLLASGHNEQFF. CDR3 coding DNA: TGTGCCAGCAGCTTATTGGCTAGCGGACACAATGAGCAGTTCTTC.

The chain links TRBV6-1 to TRBJ2-7; 7 bases line up with TRBD2. Germline V gives CDR1 MNHNS, CDR2 SASEGT. CDR3 size: 13 residues. V lost 7 bases and J lost 0; bases outside the gene matches: 3. CDR3 DNA sequence: TGTGCCAGCACCGGGGGGTCCTCCTACGAGCAGTACTTC. Protein sequence: CASTGGSSYEQYF.